Each of the 32 T cell receptor beta chains below was sequenced from the same sample in a study of T cells in Graves' hyperthyroidism and ophthalmopathy. Amplification of TCR beta CDR3 regions was performed using RNA transcripts as template. HTBI primers were used for first-round RT-PCR of the TCR CDR3. MiXCR was run by TCRdb on the multiplex PCR reads, yielding one entry per CDR3 protein. The sample comprises around 620,000 distinct CDR3 sequences, approximately 15% of which are singletons, and roughly 6.9% rests with the top ten. The sample taken for sequencing was blood. These receptors came from a woman between 18 and 29 years old with Graves' ophthalmopathy.

This clonotype appeared many times. V and J are TRBV27 and TRBJ2-3; 12 bases match TRBD2. The ends lost 5 bases at V and 3 bases at J; junction bases unmatched: 9. The CDR3 contains 17 residues. CDR1 and CDR2 from the germline V gene are MNHEY and SMNVEV (reference sequence). The CDR3 here is CASSPLRTSGTTDTQYF. In DNA form, the CDR3 reads TGTGCCAGCAGTCCCCTCCGGACTAGCGGGACAACAGATACGCAGTATTTT.

This clonotype was seen at least ten times. The V gene is TRBV7-2, the J gene TRBJ1-4; the D is unclear. V was trimmed by 0 bases and J by 7 bases, leaving 15 bases between them. Germline-derived CDR1 and CDR2 are SGHTA and FQGNSA. The CDR3 covers 16 residues. The CDR3, as DNA: TGTGCCAGCAGCTTAGCGCGGCAGCCGATAGGTGAAAAACTGTTTTTT. This codes for CASSLARQPIGEKLFF.

J is TRBJ2-2 and V is TRBV5-8; D unresolved. Germline lookup yields CDR1 SGHTS and CDR2 YDEGEE. The ends were cut back, 4 bases at V and 6 bases at J, with 10 bases in the middle. The CDR3 length is 13 residues. The CDR3 loop reads CASSPSVAGELFF. The CDR3 DNA follows: TGTGCCAGCAGCCCCAGCGTAGCCGGGGAGCTGTTTTTT.

The chain combines TRBV11-1 with TRBJ2-3; 8 bases align to TRBD1. This CDR3 has 17 residues. Germline CDR1 SGHAT, CDR2 FQDESV (reference sequence). Trimming at V came to 5 bases and at J to 0 bases, leaving 10 bases not matched to a gene. The CDR3 loop is CASSPPPGGFSTDTQYF. The CDR3 coding sequence is TGTGCCAGCAGCCCCCCCCCAGGGGGCTTTAGCACAGATACGCAGTATTTT.

This clonotype was detected only a few times. A read error may be the cause here, since a much bigger clone is one base away. The rearrangement links TRBV9 to TRBJ2-1; 13 bases match TRBD2. The length of the CDR3 is 16 residues. Trimming took 4 bases from V and 4 from J; bases not matched to a gene: 5. CDR1 SGDLS and CDR2 YYNGEE come from the germline V gene. The CDR3 DNA reads as TGTGCCAGCAGCCCCGGGACTAGCGGGATGTACAATGAGCAGTTCTTC. Amino acid sequence: CASSPGTSGMYNEQFF.

This clonotype was recorded at least ten times. The rearrangement links TRBV6-6 to TRBJ2-7; 8 bases are shared with TRBD2. The trim removed 2 bases at V and 13 bases at J, leaving 4 bases unmatched. Germline V gene data show CDR1 as MNHNY and CDR2 as SVGAGI (reference sequence). This CDR3 has 11 residues. In DNA form, the CDR3 reads TGTGCCAGCAGTTACAGCGGGGGTAAATACTTC. Protein product: CASSYSGGKYF.

The sample holds a few counts of this clonotype. This chain joins TRBV12-5 and TRBJ2-1, with D unresolved. Per germline, CDR1 LGHNT and CDR2 FRNRAP. This CDR3 contains 13 residues. With 6 bases removed from V and 8 bases from J, the gap between germline ends came to 14 bases. Written as DNA, the CDR3 is TGTGCTAGTGGCCTTCGGGCGCCTGATGAGCAGTTCTTC. Translation gives CASGLRAPDEQFF.

This clonotype was detected a few times. V gene TRBV5-6 combines with J gene TRBJ1-1; the match to TRBD1 covers 9 bases. Germline V lookup: CDR1 SGHDT, CDR2 YYEEEE. V gave up 4 bases and J gave up 10 bases; unmatched junction bases: 14. This CDR3 comprises 15 residues. DNA for the CDR3: TGTGCCAGCAGCCCCACGGGACAGGGCTTTTCTGGAGCTTTCTTT. Translation: CASSPTGQGFSGAFF.

The table lists this clonotype with a few counts. The chain has TRBV29-1 and TRBJ2-2; D call uncertain. Germline lookup yields CDR1 SQVTM and CDR2 ANQGSEA. V lost 1 base to trimming and J lost 6 bases, with 12 bases between them. The CDR3 contains 14 residues. The DNA of the CDR3 is TGCAGCGTTGAAGTGGGCCGTACTTCCGGGGAGCTGTTTTTT. The encoded protein is CSVEVGRTSGELFF.

This clonotype appeared many times. The V gene is TRBV28, the J gene TRBJ1-1; weak D call: TRBD1 (5 bases). Between the trimmed V and J ends, which lost 6 bases and 4 bases, there was a span of 12 bases. CDR3 length: 13 amino acids. CDR1 and CDR2 (germline): MDHEN, SYDVKM. CDR3 amino acids: CASSPRGGTEAFF. In nucleotides, the CDR3 is TGTGCCAGCAGCCCCCGGGGGGGCACTGAAGCTTTCTTT.

V is TRBV6-9 and J is TRBJ1-1, with a weak D call TRBD1 (5 bases). CDR3 length equals 14 residues. The V end lost 4 bases, the J end lost 1 base, and 10 bases lay between the germline ends. CDR1 and CDR2 (germline): MNHGY, SVAAGI. The CDR3 DNA reads TGTGCCAGCAGTTCGGGGACGTGGAACACTGAAGCTTTCTTT. Encoded protein: CASSSGTWNTEAFF.

This chain uses TRBV7-2 with TRBJ2-1; unclear D gene. Per the germline V gene, CDR1 is SGHTA and CDR2 is FQGNSA. V lost 6 bases to trimming and J lost 4 bases, with 22 bases between them. CDR3 length equals 17 residues. CDR3 sequence (DNA): TGTGCCAGCAGGCCTAGGCCGGCGGAACACGAGTACAATGAGCAGTTCTTC. Its protein is CASRPRPAEHEYNEQFF.

This clonotype appeared many times. This sequence joins TRBV10-1 and TRBJ2-7; the D gene is possibly TRBD2 (6 bases). In germline, CDR1 is WNHNN, CDR2 SYGVQD (reference sequence). CDR3 length: 15 residues. V was shortened by 5 bases and J by 0 bases, with 14 bases between the two germline ends. The CDR3, as DNA: TGCGCCAGCAGTCCTACCGGGACTTACTCCTACGAGCAGTACTTC. It translates to CASSPTGTYSYEQYF.

The gene calls are TRBV6-5 and TRBJ1-4, with D uncertain. Trimming removed 0 bases from V and 4 bases from J, with 9 bases in between. Germline V gene data show CDR1 as MNHEY and CDR2 as SVGAGI. The CDR3 is 15 residues long. The CDR3: CASSYSRAINEKLFF. The CDR3 nucleotides are TGTGCCAGCAGTTACTCGCGAGCGATTAATGAAAAACTGTTTTTT.

This clonotype was seen at least ten times. The V call is TRBV20-1, the J call TRBJ1-1, with TRBD1 as a possible D gene (5 bases). Germline CDR1 reads DFQATT; CDR2 reads SNEGSKA (reference sequence). The CDR3 has 14 residues. With 5 bases removed from V and 4 bases from J, the gap between germline ends came to 17 bases. Here the CDR3 DNA reads TGCAGTGCTCGGATCGCTCTCGGGGGCACTGAAGCTTTCTTT. Translating it yields CSARIALGGTEAFF.

The genes are TRBV9 and TRBJ2-7, with 8 bases that match TRBD1. The J segment lost 6 bases and the V segment lost 2 bases, leaving 10 bases of the junction unmatched. This CDR3 spans 15 amino acids. The germline V gene encodes CDR1 SGDLS and CDR2 YYNGEE. CDR3 in DNA: TGTGCCAGCAGCGTTAGCACAGGGGGTTTCTCCGAGCAGTACTTC. Translation gives CASSVSTGGFSEQYF.

This clonotype was seen many times. The chain carries TRBV20-1 and TRBJ2-3, with D possibly matching TRBD2 (7 bases). Germline V gives CDR1 DFQATT, CDR2 SNEGSKA (reference sequence). Between the trimmed V and J ends, which lost 6 bases and 7 bases, there was a span of 23 bases. This CDR3 comprises 15 residues. CDR3 nucleotide sequence: TGCAGTGCCATCCGGGGGGCAGGAGGGTTAAATACGCAGTATTTT. It codes for CSAIRGAGGLNTQYF.

This chain connects TRBV28 to TRBJ2-2; D is perhaps TRBD2 (5 bases). The germline CDR1 and CDR2 sequences are MDHEN and SYDVKM. V was clipped by 2 bases and J by 4 bases, with 14 bases between them. The CDR3 spans 16 residues. For the CDR3, the DNA is TGTGCCAGCAGTTTAACGACGGGGTTTGCCACCGGGGAGCTGTTTTTT. Its translation: CASSLTTGFATGELFF.

V and J are TRBV30 and TRBJ2-4; 9 positions agree with TRBD2. Per the germline V gene, CDR1 is GTSNPN and CDR2 is SVGIG (reference sequence). The CDR3 runs 11 residues. The J segment lost 9 bases and the V segment lost 8 bases, leaving 5 bases of the junction unmatched. CDR3 in DNA: TGTGCCGCGGGGGGGGGTAGCATTCAGTACTTC. This translates into CAAGGGSIQYF. The variable domain in full, with the rest retrieved from reference TRBV30 and TRBJ2-4, is SQTIHQWPATLVQPVGSPLSLECTVEGTSNPNLYWYRQAAGRGLQLLFYSVGIGQISSEVPQNLSASRPQDRQFILSSKKLLLSDSGFYLCAAGGGSIQYFGAGTRLSVL.

This clonotype was observed at least ten times. This chain uses TRBV12-3 or TRBV12-4 with TRBJ1-2; D uncertain. With 5 bases removed from V and 2 bases from J, the gap between germline ends came to 12 bases. The length of the CDR3 is 14 residues. This CDR3 is CASSLWGYNYGYTF. The DNA for the CDR3 is TGTGCCAGCAGTCTCTGGGGATACAACTATGGCTACACCTTC.

There are many counts of this clonotype. The chain is built from TRBV7-2 and TRBJ2-3, with 9 bases aligning to TRBD2. The V gene end was trimmed by 2 bases and the J gene end by 0 bases; junction bases not matched to a gene: 6. This CDR3 has 17 amino acids. Germline V CDR1 and CDR2: SGHTA, FQGNSA. The CDR3 protein is CASSLRPSGISTDTQYF. CDR3 coding DNA: TGTGCCAGCAGCTTACGGCCTAGCGGGATTAGCACAGATACGCAGTATTTT.

In its sample, this clonotype was seen many times. The chain couples TRBV20-1 to TRBJ2-3; D gene uncertain. V was shortened by 4 bases and J by 0 bases, with 8 bases between the two germline ends. The CDR3 runs to 13 residues. Germline V lookup: CDR1 DFQATT, CDR2 SNEGSKA (reference sequence). CDR3 region: CSATYTSTDTQYF. The CDR3 region has the DNA TGCAGTGCTACTTACACTAGCACAGATACGCAGTATTTT.

V gene TRBV7-9 combines with J gene TRBJ1-1; D is uncertain. V dropped 4 bases and J dropped 1 base, with 16 bases sitting between them. Germline V gene data show CDR1 as SEHNR and CDR2 as FQNEAQ (reference sequence). The CDR3 consists of 16 residues. The CDR3 DNA sequence: TGTGCCAGCAGCTCCGTCCCGAGGCGGAAGAACACTGAAGCTTTCTTT. Its protein product is CASSSVPRRKNTEAFF.

This clonotype was seen ten or more times. The chain recombines TRBV12-3 or TRBV12-4 with TRBJ2-5, with D hard to call. The CDR3 runs to 13 residues. The V gene lost 5 bases and the J gene lost 1 base, with 8 bases spanning the gap. The CDR3 protein is CASSIRAQETQYF. DNA for the CDR3: TGTGCCAGCAGTATACGGGCCCAAGAGACCCAGTACTTC.

Of note for this clonotype: One junction end disagrees with the germline gene, perhaps due to a read error. V and J are TRBV7-9 and TRBJ2-1; 9 nucleotides match TRBD1. Germline assignment: CDR1 SEHNR and CDR2 FQNEAQ (reference sequence). CDR3 length: 12 amino acids. The CDR3 coding sequence is TGTGCCGGCAGCTGGGACAGGGATGAGCAGTTCTTC. This encodes CAGSWDRDEQFF. Filled out from reference TRBV7-9 and TRBJ2-1, the complete variable domain reads DTGVSQNPRHKITKRGQNVTFRCDPISEHNRLYWYRQTLGQGPEFLTYFQNEAQLEKSRLLSDRFSAERPKGSFSTLEIQRTEQGDSAMYLCAGSWDRDEQFFGPGTRLTVL.

This clonotype has a count of ten or more. This rearrangement joins TRBV7-9 to TRBJ1-2, with D hard to call. The CDR3 spans 14 residues. Germline values: CDR1 SEHNR, CDR2 FQNEAQ (reference sequence). The V and J ends lost 5 bases and 4 bases respectively, with 14 bases between them. This CDR3 is CASSLMTRPYGYTF. The DNA for the CDR3 is TGTGCCAGCAGCCTAATGACAAGGCCCTATGGCTACACCTTC.

This clonotype was counted between two and nine times. V usage is TRBV19 and J usage is TRBJ1-5, with D unclear. Germline CDR1 reads LNHDA; CDR2 reads SQIVND (reference sequence). V was shortened by 7 bases and J by 0 bases, with 13 bases between the two germline ends. The CDR3 contains 15 residues. The DNA of the CDR3 is TGTGCCAGTAACCACTATGGAGGTAGCAATCAGCCCCAGCATTTT. This translates into CASNHYGGSNQPQHF.

In this sample, this clonotype turned up many times. The J gene is TRBJ1-5, the V gene TRBV24-1, with 7 positions matching TRBD1. CDR3 length: 19 amino acids. Germline V CDR1 and CDR2: KGHDR, SFDVKD. Trimming cost V 4 bases and J 3 bases; bases outside gene matches: 17. CDR3 region: CATSEGTDLPFSSNQPQHF. The CDR3 DNA sequence: TGTGCCACCAGTGAGGGGACAGATCTCCCCTTTTCGTCCAATCAGCCCCAGCATTTT.

About this clonotype: This could be a read error, since a much larger clone is one nucleotide away. V is TRBV30 and J is TRBJ2-1; 7 bases are shared with TRBD1. Per germline, CDR1 GTSNPN and CDR2 SVGIG (reference sequence). The CDR3 is 13 amino acids. The junction had 3 bases not matched to a gene; V was cut back by 1 base and J by 6 bases. The CDR3 region is CAWSANRGNEQFF. In DNA form, the CDR3 reads TGTGCCTGGAGTGCGAACAGGGGCAATGAGCAGTTCTTC.

This clonotype showed up many times. This sequence joins TRBV30 and TRBJ2-3, with D uncertain. The CDR3 extends over 11 amino acids. Trimming removed 4 bases at V and 6 bases at J, with 8 bases between. Germline V gives CDR1 GTSNPN, CDR2 SVGIG (reference sequence). The CDR3 DNA follows: TGTGCCTGGACACGATCCGATACGCAGTATTTT. Translated, it gives CAWTRSDTQYF.

This clonotype was counted ten times or more. The chain combines TRBV11-1 with TRBJ2-5, with TRBD2 matching over 7 bases. The germline gives CDR1 SGHAT, CDR2 FQDESV (reference sequence). This CDR3 is built from 15 residues. V trimming: 5 bases; J trimming: 5 bases; junction bases outside the gene matches: 11. CDR3 protein: CASSATSGMYETQYF. The CDR3 nucleotides are TGTGCCAGCAGCGCCACCAGCGGGATGTATGAGACCCAGTACTTC. The variable domain in full, completed from reference TRBV11-1 and TRBJ2-5, reads EAEVAQSPRYKITEKSQAVAFWCDPISGHATLYWYRQILGQGPELLVQFQDESVVDDSQLPKDRFSAERLKGVDSTLKIQPAELGDSAMYLCASSATSGMYETQYFGPGTRLLVL.

There are many counts of this clonotype. This chain joins TRBV11-2 and TRBJ1-3; 7 nucleotides align to TRBD1. J lost 4 bases, V lost 5 bases, and 8 bases had no gene match. Germline loops: CDR1 SGHAT, CDR2 FQNNGV. The CDR3 totals 15 residues. This CDR3 reads CASSLDRATGNTIYF. Here the CDR3 DNA reads TGTGCCAGCAGCCTCGACAGGGCGACGGGAAACACCATATATTTT. The full variable domain, its missing parts supplied by reference TRBV11-2 and TRBJ1-3, is EAGVAQSPRYKIIEKRQSVAFWCNPISGHATLYWYQQILGQGPKLLIQFQNNGVVDDSQLPKDRFSAERLKGVDSTLKIQPAKLEDSAVYLCASSLDRATGNTIYFGEGSWLTVV.